These T cell receptor beta chains were read from a single sample in a study of a mutant IDH1 vaccine in newly diagnosed glioma. Clones were read by immunoSEQ multiplex PCR, and TCRdb kept only the in-frame ones, dropping some. The repertoire holds around 94,000 clones, about 90% seen once, with 0.77% in the top ten. These TCRs' antigens remain unknown. Sample: PBMCs, taken from a glioma patient whose treatment included an IDH1 peptide vaccine. The receptors were gathered from a woman in her forties or fifties with glioma. Each CDR3 is given with its conserved first and last residue. A D gene is named only where the DNA matches it firmly. Some rows mark clone size as missing; the rest say once, few, many or name a class of expanded clone.

CDR3aa: CASSLVGGSNQPQHF; CDR3nt: TGTGCCAGCAGCTTAGTGGGAGGGAGCAATCAGCCCCAGCATTTT; abundance: NA; v_gene: TRBV7-2; d_gene: NA; j_gene: TRBJ1-5
CDR3aa: CASSEGTGGRETQYF; CDR3nt: TGCGCCAGCAGTGAGGGGACAGGGGGCCGGGAGACCCAGTACTTC; abundance: NA; v_gene: TRBV10-1; d_gene: TRBD1; j_gene: TRBJ2-5
CDR3aa: CASSIRTGEDYGYTF; CDR3nt: TGTGCCAGTAGTATCAGAACAGGGGAGGACTATGGCTACACCTTC; abundance: NA; v_gene: TRBV19; d_gene: TRBD1; j_gene: TRBJ1-2
CDR3aa: CASSLVQGGGTGELFF; CDR3nt: TGTGCCAGCAGCTTGGTTCAGGGGGGTGGCACCGGGGAGCTGTTTTTT; abundance: once; v_gene: TRBV5-4; d_gene: NA; j_gene: TRBJ2-2
CDR3aa: CASSELGPQETQYF; CDR3nt: TGTGCCAGCAGTGAGTTAGGCCCCCAAGAGACCCAGTACTTC; abundance: NA; v_gene: TRBV25-1; d_gene: NA; j_gene: TRBJ2-5
CDR3aa: CSVAGAADTQYF; CDR3nt: TGCAGCGTTGCGGGGGCCGCAGATACGCAGTATTTT; abundance: NA; v_gene: TRBV29-1; d_gene: NA; j_gene: TRBJ2-3
CDR3aa: CASSLSSTGSNTEAFF; CDR3nt: TGCGCCAGCAGCTTATCCTCGACAGGTTCGAACACTGAAGCTTTCTTT; abundance: NA; v_gene: TRBV5-1; d_gene: NA; j_gene: TRBJ1-1
CDR3aa: CATSRGQGNPYGYTF; CDR3nt: TGTGCCACCAGCCGAGGACAGGGTAACCCCTATGGCTACACCTTC; abundance: NA; v_gene: TRBV15; d_gene: TRBD1; j_gene: TRBJ1-2
CDR3aa: CASRPEKSKQYF; CDR3nt: TGTGCCAGCAGGCCAGAAAAGAGCAAGCAGTACTTC; abundance: NA; v_gene: TRBV2; d_gene: NA; j_gene: TRBJ2-7
CDR3aa: CASSQWTGHLNEQYF; CDR3nt: TGCGCCAGCAGCCAGTGGACAGGGCATTTGAACGAGCAGTACTTC; abundance: NA; v_gene: TRBV4-1; d_gene: TRBD1; j_gene: TRBJ2-7
CDR3aa: CASNSAGGFMAKNIQYF; CDR3nt: TGTGCCAGCAATTCAGCGGGAGGGTTCATGGCCAAAAACATTCAGTACTTC; abundance: NA; v_gene: TRBV2; d_gene: TRBD2; j_gene: TRBJ2-4
CDR3aa: CASSAGPGNTIYF; CDR3nt: TGTGCCAGCAGTGCAGGACCTGGAAACACCATATATTTT; abundance: NA; v_gene: TRBV6-4; d_gene: NA; j_gene: TRBJ1-3
CDR3aa: CASSFGRVHEQFF; CDR3nt: TGTGCCAGCAGTTTTGGGCGGGTCCATGAGCAGTTCTTC; abundance: NA; v_gene: TRBV6-5; d_gene: NA; j_gene: TRBJ2-1
CDR3aa: CASSHPTSGLAKNIQYF; CDR3nt: TGCGCCAGCAGCCATCCTACTAGCGGTCTAGCCAAAAACATTCAGTACTTC; abundance: few; v_gene: TRBV4-1; d_gene: TRBD2; j_gene: TRBJ2-4
CDR3aa: CASSHTQGFYGYTF; CDR3nt: TGTGCCAGCAGCCACACACAGGGATTCTATGGCTACACCTTC; abundance: NA; v_gene: TRBV14; d_gene: NA; j_gene: TRBJ1-2
CDR3aa: CASSLGAGGPGTGELFF; CDR3nt: TGTGCCAGCAGCTTGGGAGCGGGAGGGCCGGGCACCGGGGAGCTGTTTTTT; abundance: NA; v_gene: TRBV7-6; d_gene: TRBD2; j_gene: TRBJ2-2
CDR3aa: CASLTPGPSTDTQYF; CDR3nt: TGTGCCAGCCTTACCCCGGGCCCCAGCACAGATACGCAGTATTTT; abundance: NA; v_gene: TRBV2; d_gene: NA; j_gene: TRBJ2-3
CDR3aa: CASGGQSGSGTQYF; CDR3nt: TGTGCTAGTGGGGGGCAATCGGGGAGTGGTACGCAGTATTTT; abundance: NA; v_gene: TRBV12-5; d_gene: NA; j_gene: TRBJ2-3
CDR3aa: CASSLPGHRSYEQYF; CDR3nt: TGTGCCAGCAGCTTACCGGGACATAGATCCTACGAGCAGTACTTC; abundance: NA; v_gene: TRBV7-9; d_gene: NA; j_gene: TRBJ2-7
CDR3aa: CSVDDRAGGYTF; CDR3nt: TGCAGCGTTGACGACAGGGCTGGCGGCTACACCTTC; abundance: NA; v_gene: TRBV29-1; d_gene: TRBD1; j_gene: TRBJ1-2
CDR3aa: CASSFLGQGAPGYTF; CDR3nt: TGTGCCAGCAGTTTTCTCGGACAGGGGGCGCCTGGCTACACCTTC; abundance: once; v_gene: TRBV28; d_gene: TRBD1; j_gene: TRBJ1-2
CDR3aa: CASSGGAGANVLTF; CDR3nt: TGTGCCAGCTCCGGGGGGGCTGGGGCCAACGTCCTGACTTTC; abundance: NA; v_gene: TRBV18; d_gene: TRBD2; j_gene: TRBJ2-6
CDR3aa: CASRETGSYEQYF; CDR3nt: TGTGCCAGCAGGGAGACAGGTTCCTACGAGCAGTACTTC; abundance: NA; v_gene: TRBV27; d_gene: NA; j_gene: TRBJ2-7
CDR3aa: CASSERSGGTSYEQYF; CDR3nt: TGCGCCAGCAGCGAACGCTCAGGGGGCACCTCCTACGAGCAGTACTTC; abundance: NA; v_gene: TRBV4-1; d_gene: TRBD1; j_gene: TRBJ2-7
CDR3aa: CSIAGGGNTIYF; CDR3nt: TGCAGCATCGCAGGGGGCGGAAACACCATATATTTT; abundance: NA; v_gene: TRBV29-1; d_gene: TRBD1; j_gene: TRBJ1-3
CDR3aa: CASSLEGQGQETQYF; CDR3nt: TGCGCCAGCAGCTTGGAGGGACAGGGGCAAGAGACCCAGTACTTC; abundance: NA; v_gene: TRBV5-1; d_gene: TRBD1; j_gene: TRBJ2-5
CDR3aa: CASSEGTDPRRQPQHF; CDR3nt: TGTGCCAGCAGTGAAGGGACAGACCCCCGAAGGCAGCCCCAGCATTTT; abundance: NA; v_gene: TRBV2; d_gene: NA; j_gene: TRBJ1-5
CDR3aa: CASSGVHSNQPQHF; CDR3nt: TGTGCCAGTTCCGGGGTTCACAGCAATCAGCCCCAGCATTTT; abundance: once; v_gene: TRBV19; d_gene: NA; j_gene: TRBJ1-5
CDR3aa: CASSLLGRLAKNIQYF; CDR3nt: TGTGCCAGCAGTTTGCTCGGCCGACTAGCCAAAAACATTCAGTACTTC; abundance: NA; v_gene: TRBV5-6; d_gene: NA; j_gene: TRBJ2-4
CDR3aa: CASSYGGTGELFF; CDR3nt: TGTGCCAGCAGTTACGGGGGGACCGGGGAGCTGTTTTTT; abundance: NA; v_gene: TRBV6-5; d_gene: NA; j_gene: TRBJ2-2
CDR3aa: CASMPLGLAAYEQYF; CDR3nt: TGTGCCAGCATGCCCCTGGGACTAGCAGCCTACGAGCAGTACTTC; abundance: NA; v_gene: TRBV28; d_gene: TRBD2; j_gene: TRBJ2-7
CDR3aa: CASSAGTRGLNEQFF; CDR3nt: TGTGCCAGCAGTGCCGGGACTAGGGGACTCAATGAGCAGTTCTTC; abundance: once; v_gene: TRBV27; d_gene: TRBD2; j_gene: TRBJ2-1
CDR3aa: CASSSDRDYQPQHF; CDR3nt: TGTGCCAGCAGTTCGGACAGGGATTATCAGCCCCAGCATTTT; abundance: few; v_gene: TRBV6-6; d_gene: TRBD1; j_gene: TRBJ1-5
CDR3aa: CATSRPLGTGNYGYTF; CDR3nt: TGTGCCACCAGCAGACCTCTAGGGACAGGGAACTATGGCTACACCTTC; abundance: NA; v_gene: TRBV15; d_gene: TRBD1; j_gene: TRBJ1-2
CDR3aa: CASRPVGTVLNTEAFF; CDR3nt: TGTGCCAGCAGGCCAGTCGGGACGGTGCTGAACACTGAAGCTTTCTTT; abundance: NA; v_gene: TRBV28; d_gene: NA; j_gene: TRBJ1-1
CDR3aa: CASSQKEGVQYF; CDR3nt: TGCGCCAGCAGTCAAAAAGAGGGGGTGCAGTACTTC; abundance: NA; v_gene: TRBV23-1; d_gene: NA; j_gene: TRBJ2-7
CDR3aa: CASIGPSVGTDTQYF; CDR3nt: TGTGCCAGCATTGGGCCCAGCGTGGGCACAGATACGCAGTATTTT; abundance: once; v_gene: TRBV6-1; d_gene: NA; j_gene: TRBJ2-3
CDR3aa: CASSPKPSAEETQYF; CDR3nt: TGTGCCAGCAGCCCGAAACCTAGCGCCGAAGAGACCCAGTACTTC; abundance: NA; v_gene: TRBV7-9; d_gene: NA; j_gene: TRBJ2-5
CDR3aa: CASNPEGNTGELFF; CDR3nt: TGCGCCAGCAATCCGGAGGGGAACACCGGGGAGCTGTTTTTT; abundance: NA; v_gene: TRBV5-1; d_gene: NA; j_gene: TRBJ2-2
CDR3aa: CASSVGANEQFF; CDR3nt: TGTGCCAGCAGCGTAGGAGCGAATGAGCAGTTCTTC; abundance: NA; v_gene: TRBV9; d_gene: NA; j_gene: TRBJ2-1
CDR3aa: CASSLFYGSDTQYF; CDR3nt: TGTGCCAGCAGCTTGTTTTACGGCTCGGATACGCAGTATTTT; abundance: NA; v_gene: TRBV5-8; d_gene: NA; j_gene: TRBJ2-3